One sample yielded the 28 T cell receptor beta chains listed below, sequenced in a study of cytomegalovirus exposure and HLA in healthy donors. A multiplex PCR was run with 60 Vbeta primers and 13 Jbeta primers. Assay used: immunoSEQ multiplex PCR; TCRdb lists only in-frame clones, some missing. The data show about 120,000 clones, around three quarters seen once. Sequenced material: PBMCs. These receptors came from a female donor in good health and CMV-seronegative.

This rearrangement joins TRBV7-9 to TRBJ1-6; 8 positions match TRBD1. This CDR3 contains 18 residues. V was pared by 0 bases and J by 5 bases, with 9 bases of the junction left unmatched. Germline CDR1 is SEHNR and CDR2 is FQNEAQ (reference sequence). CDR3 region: CASSLALLGTGDNSPLHF. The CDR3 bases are TGTGCCAGCAGCTTAGCTCTACTTGGGACAGGAGATAATTCACCCCTCCACTTT.

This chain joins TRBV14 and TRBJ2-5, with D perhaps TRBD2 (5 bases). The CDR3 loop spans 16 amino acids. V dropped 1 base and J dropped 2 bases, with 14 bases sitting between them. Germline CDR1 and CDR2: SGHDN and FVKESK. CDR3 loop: CASSQGLLVAQETQYF. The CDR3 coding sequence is TGTGCCAGCAGCCAAGGCTTACTAGTAGCACAAGAGACCCAGTACTTC.

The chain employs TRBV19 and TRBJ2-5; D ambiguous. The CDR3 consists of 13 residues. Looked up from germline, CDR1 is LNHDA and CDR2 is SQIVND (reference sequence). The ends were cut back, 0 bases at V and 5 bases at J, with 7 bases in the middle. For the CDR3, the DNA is TGTGCCAGTAGTATAGATCAAGAGGAGACCCAGTACTTC. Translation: CASSIDQEETQYF. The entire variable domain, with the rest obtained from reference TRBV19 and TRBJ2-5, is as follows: DGGITQSPKYLFRKEGQNVTLSCEQNLNHDAMYWYRQDPGQGLRLIYYSQIVNDFQKGDIAEGYSVSREKKESFPLTVTSAQKNPTAFYLCASSIDQEETQYFGPGTRLLVL.

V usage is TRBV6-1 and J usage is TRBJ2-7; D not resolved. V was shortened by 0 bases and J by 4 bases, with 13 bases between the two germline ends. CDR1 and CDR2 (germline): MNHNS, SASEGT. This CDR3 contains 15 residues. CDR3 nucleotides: TGTGCCAGCAGTGAAGCCGTCCTAGGCTTTTACGAGCAGTACTTC. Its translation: CASSEAVLGFYEQYF.

The CDR3 reads CASSQDRGPPGNEQFF. The CDR3 DNA reads TGCGCCAGCAGCCAAGATCGGGGTCCCCCTGGGAATGAGCAGTTCTTC. The V call is TRBV4-3, the J call TRBJ2-1; D is perhaps TRBD2 (5 bases). Germline CDR1 and CDR2: LGHNA and YSLEER. The CDR3 covers 16 residues. Trimming removed 0 bases from V and 7 bases from J, with 16 bases in between.

The CDR3 here is CASSERETGGYEQYF. The CDR3 bases are TGTGCCAGCAGTGAAAGGGAGACAGGGGGATACGAGCAGTACTTC. The chain has TRBV6-1 and TRBJ2-7; 9 nucleotides match TRBD1. The ends lost 2 bases at V and 4 bases at J; junction bases unmatched: 6. In germline, CDR1 is MNHNS, CDR2 SASEGT. The CDR3 loop spans 15 amino acids.

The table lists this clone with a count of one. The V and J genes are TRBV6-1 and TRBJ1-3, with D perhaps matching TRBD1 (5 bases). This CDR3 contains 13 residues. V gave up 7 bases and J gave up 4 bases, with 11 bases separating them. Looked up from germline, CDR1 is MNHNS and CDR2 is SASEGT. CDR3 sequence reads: CASIRGGGNTIYF. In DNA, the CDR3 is TGTGCCAGCATCCGGGGGGGAGGAAACACCATATATTTT.

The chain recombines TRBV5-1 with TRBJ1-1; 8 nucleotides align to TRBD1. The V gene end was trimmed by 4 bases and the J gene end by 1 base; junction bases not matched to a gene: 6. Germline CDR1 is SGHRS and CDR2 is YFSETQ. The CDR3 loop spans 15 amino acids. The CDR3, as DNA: TGCGCCAGCAGCACTGGCGACAGGGGGAACACTGAAGCTTTCTTT. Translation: CASSTGDRGNTEAFF.

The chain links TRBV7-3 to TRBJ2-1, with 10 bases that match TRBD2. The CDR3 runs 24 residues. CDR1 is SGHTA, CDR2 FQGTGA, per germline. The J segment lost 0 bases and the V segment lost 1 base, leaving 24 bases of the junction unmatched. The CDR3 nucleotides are TGTGCCAGCAGCTTAAACGTGTGGGCTAGCGGGGGCCTACCGCTTCAGAGCTCCTACAATGAGCAGTTCTTC. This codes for CASSLNVWASGGLPLQSSYNEQFF.

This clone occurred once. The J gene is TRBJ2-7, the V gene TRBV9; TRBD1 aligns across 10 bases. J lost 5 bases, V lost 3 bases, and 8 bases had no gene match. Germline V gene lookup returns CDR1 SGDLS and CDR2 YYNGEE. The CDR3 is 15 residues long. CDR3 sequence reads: CASSADRDRGHEQYF. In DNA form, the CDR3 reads TGTGCCAGCAGCGCCGATCGGGACAGGGGCCACGAGCAGTACTTC.

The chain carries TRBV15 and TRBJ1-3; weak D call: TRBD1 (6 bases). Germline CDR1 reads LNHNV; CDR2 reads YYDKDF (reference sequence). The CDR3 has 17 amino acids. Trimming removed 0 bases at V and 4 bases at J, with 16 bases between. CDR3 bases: TGTGCCACCAGCAGAGAGACAGGATCAAACTGGGGAAACACCATATATTTT. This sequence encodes CATSRETGSNWGNTIYF.

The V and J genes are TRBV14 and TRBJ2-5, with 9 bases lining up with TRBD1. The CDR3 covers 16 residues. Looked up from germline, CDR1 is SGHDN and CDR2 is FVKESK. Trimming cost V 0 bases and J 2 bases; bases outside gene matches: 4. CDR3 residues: CASSQDGTGIQETQYF. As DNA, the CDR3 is TGTGCCAGCAGCCAAGATGGGACAGGGATTCAAGAGACCCAGTACTTC.

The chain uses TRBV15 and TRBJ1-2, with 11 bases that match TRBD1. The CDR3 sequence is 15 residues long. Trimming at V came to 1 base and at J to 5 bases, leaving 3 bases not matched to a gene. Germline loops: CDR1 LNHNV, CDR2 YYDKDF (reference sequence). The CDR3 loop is CATSRGDRGGYGYTF. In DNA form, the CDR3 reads TGTGCCACCAGCAGAGGGGACAGGGGGGGGTATGGCTACACCTTC.

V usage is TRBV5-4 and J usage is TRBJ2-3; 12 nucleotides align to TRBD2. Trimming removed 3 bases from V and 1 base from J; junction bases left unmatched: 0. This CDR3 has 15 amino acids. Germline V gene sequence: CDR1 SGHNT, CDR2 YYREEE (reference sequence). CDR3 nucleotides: TGTGCCAGCAGCTCTAGCGGGGGGGGCACAGATACGCAGTATTTT. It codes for CASSSSGGGTDTQYF.

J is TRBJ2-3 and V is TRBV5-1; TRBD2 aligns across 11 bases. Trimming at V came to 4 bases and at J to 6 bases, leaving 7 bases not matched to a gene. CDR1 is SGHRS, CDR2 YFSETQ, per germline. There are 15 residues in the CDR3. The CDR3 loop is CASSLRTSGSDTQYF. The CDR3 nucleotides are TGCGCCAGCAGCCTACGGACTAGCGGGTCGGATACGCAGTATTTT.

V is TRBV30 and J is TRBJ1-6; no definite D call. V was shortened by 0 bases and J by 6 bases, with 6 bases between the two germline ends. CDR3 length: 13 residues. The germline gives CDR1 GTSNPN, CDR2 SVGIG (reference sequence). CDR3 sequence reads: CAWSVLSNSPLHF. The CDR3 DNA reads TGTGCCTGGAGTGTACTTAGTAATTCACCCCTCCACTTT.

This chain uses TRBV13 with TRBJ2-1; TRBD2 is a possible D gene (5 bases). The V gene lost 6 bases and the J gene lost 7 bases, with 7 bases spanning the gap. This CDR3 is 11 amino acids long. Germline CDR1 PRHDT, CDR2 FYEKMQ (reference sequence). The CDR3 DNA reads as TGTGCCAGCAGTACTAGAAATGAGCAGTTCTTC. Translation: CASSTRNEQFF.

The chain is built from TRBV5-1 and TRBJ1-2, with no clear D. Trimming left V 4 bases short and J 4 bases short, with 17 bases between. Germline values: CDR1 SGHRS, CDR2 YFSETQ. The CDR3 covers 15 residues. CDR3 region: CASSPDNSRSYGYTF. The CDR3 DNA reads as TGCGCCAGCAGCCCTGACAATTCCCGAAGCTATGGCTACACCTTC. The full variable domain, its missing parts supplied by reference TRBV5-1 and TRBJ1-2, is KAGVTQTPRYLIKTRGQQVTLSCSPISGHRSVSWYQQTPGQGLQFLFEYFSETQRNKGNFPGRFSGRQFSNSRSEMNVSTLELGDSALYLCASSPDNSRSYGYTFGSGTRLTVV.

CDR3 in DNA: TGCGCCAGCAGCTTGGGGACAGGGCGGGCTGAAGCTTTCTTT. The encoded protein is CASSLGTGRAEAFF. The chain joins TRBV5-1 to TRBJ1-1; 8 positions agree with TRBD1. Germline lookup yields CDR1 SGHRS and CDR2 YFSETQ. The CDR3 runs 14 residues. The V segment lost 0 bases and the J segment 6 bases; nucleotides outside the gene matches: 4. The whole variable domain, filled in from reference TRBV5-1 and TRBJ1-1, reads KAGVTQTPRYLIKTRGQQVTLSCSPISGHRSVSWYQQTPGQGLQFLFEYFSETQRNKGNFPGRFSGRQFSNSRSEMNVSTLELGDSALYLCASSLGTGRAEAFFGQGTRLTVV.

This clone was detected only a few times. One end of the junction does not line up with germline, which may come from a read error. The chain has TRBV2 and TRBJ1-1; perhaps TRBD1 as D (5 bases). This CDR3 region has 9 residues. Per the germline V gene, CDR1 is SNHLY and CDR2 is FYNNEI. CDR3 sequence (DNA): TGTGCCAGTGGATTGGGGCAAACCTTT. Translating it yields CASGLGQTF.

DNA for the CDR3: TGCGCCAGCAGCCAGACAGGGGGTAACCCTGAAGCTTTCTTT. Protein product: CASSQTGGNPEAFF. The gene calls are TRBV4-1 and TRBJ1-1, with 9 bases aligning to TRBD1. The V and J ends lost 3 bases and 6 bases, in that order; junction bases with no gene match: 5. This CDR3 is 14 amino acids long. The V gene's germline CDR1 is MGHRA and CDR2 YSYEKL.

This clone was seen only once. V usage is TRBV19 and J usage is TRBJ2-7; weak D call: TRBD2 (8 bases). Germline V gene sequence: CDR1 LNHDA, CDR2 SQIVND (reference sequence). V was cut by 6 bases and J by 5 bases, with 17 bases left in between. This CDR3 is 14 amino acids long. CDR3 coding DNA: TGTGCCAGTAGCCGGGGGGGGGACAGCCACGAGCAGTACTTC. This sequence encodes CASSRGGDSHEQYF. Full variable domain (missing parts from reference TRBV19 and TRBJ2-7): DGGITQSPKYLFRKEGQNVTLSCEQNLNHDAMYWYRQDPGQGLRLIYYSQIVNDFQKGDIAEGYSVSREKKESFPLTVTSAQKNPTAFYLCASSRGGDSHEQYFGPGTRLTVT.

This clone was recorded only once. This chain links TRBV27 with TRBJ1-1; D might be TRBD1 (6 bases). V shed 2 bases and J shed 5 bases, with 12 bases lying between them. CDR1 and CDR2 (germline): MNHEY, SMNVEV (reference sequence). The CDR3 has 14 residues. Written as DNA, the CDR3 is TGTGCCAGCAGTTTAGGGGGGCGGGGGACTGAAGCTTTCTTT. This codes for CASSLGGRGTEAFF.

The DNA for the CDR3 is TGCGCCAGCAGCTTGGTAGTAGCGGGGGACCACAATGAGCAGTTCTTC. It codes for CASSLVVAGDHNEQFF. V gene TRBV5-1 combines with J gene TRBJ2-1; 9 bases agree with TRBD2. This CDR3 contains 16 residues. J was trimmed by 5 bases and V by 0 bases; bases with no gene match: 6. CDR1 and CDR2 from the germline V gene are SGHRS and YFSETQ.

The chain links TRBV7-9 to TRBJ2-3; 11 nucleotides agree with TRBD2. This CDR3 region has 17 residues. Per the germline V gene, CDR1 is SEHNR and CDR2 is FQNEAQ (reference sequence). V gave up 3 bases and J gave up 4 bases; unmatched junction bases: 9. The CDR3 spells CASSFSGGVSIADTQYF. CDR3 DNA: TGTGCCAGCAGCTTTAGCGGGGGGGTCTCGATCGCAGATACGCAGTATTTT.

The CDR3 DNA is TGTGCCACCACTAGCGGGCCTCGGGAGACCCAGTACTTC. Translating gives CATTSGPRETQYF. This chain uses TRBV6-5 with TRBJ2-5; the match to TRBD2 covers 9 bases. Germline V gene lookup returns CDR1 MNHEY and CDR2 SVGAGI. V lost 10 bases and J lost 5; bases outside the gene matches: 8. CDR3 length: 13 residues.

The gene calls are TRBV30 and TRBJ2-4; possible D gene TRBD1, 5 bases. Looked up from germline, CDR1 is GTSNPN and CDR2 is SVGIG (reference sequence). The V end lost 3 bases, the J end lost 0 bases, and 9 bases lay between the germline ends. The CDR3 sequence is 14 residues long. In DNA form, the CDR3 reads TGTGCCTGGAGACAGGCGCTAGCCAAAAACATTCAGTACTTC. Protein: CAWRQALAKNIQYF.

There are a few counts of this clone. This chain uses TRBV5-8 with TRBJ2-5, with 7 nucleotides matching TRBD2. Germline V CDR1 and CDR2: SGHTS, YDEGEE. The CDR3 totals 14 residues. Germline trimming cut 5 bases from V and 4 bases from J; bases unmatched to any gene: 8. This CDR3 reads CASSPGLEGETQYF. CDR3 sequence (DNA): TGTGCCAGCAGTCCTGGACTAGAGGGAGAGACCCAGTACTTC. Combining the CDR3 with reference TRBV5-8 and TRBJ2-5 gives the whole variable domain EAGVTQSPTHLIKTRGQQATLRCSPISGHTSVYWYQQALGLGLQFLLWYDEGEERNRGNFPPRFSGRQFPNYSSELNVNALELEDSALYLCASSPGLEGETQYFGPGTRLLVL.